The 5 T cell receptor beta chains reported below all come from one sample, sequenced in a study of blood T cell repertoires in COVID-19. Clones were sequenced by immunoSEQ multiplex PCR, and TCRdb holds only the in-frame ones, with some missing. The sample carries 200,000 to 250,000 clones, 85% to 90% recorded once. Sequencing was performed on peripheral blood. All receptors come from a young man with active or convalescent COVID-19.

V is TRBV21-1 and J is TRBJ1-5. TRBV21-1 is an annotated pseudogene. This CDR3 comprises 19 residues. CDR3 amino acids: CASSKVEGPGTQSNQPQHF. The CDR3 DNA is TGTGCCAGCAGCAAAGTGGAGGGCCCAGGAACCCAGAGCAATCAGCCCCAGCATTTT.

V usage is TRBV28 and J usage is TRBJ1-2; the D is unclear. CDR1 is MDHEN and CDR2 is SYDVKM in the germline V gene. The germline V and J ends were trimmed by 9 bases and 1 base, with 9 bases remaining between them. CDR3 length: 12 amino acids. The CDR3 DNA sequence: TGTGCCAGTCAGGTTATTAACTATGGCTACACCTTC. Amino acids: CASQVINYGYTF.

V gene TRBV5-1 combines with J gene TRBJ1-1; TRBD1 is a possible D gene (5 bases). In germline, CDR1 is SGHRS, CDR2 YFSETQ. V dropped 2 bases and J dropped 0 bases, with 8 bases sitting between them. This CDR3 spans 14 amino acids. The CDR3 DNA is TGCGCCAGCAGCTTACTACAGGTGAACACTGAAGCTTTCTTT. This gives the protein CASSLLQVNTEAFF.

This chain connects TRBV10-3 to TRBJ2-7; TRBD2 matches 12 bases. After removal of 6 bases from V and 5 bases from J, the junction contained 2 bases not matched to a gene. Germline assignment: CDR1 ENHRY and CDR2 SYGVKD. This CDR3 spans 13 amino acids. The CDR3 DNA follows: TGTGCCATCAGAGGACTAGCGGGAAACGAGCAGTACTTC. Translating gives CAIRGLAGNEQYF.

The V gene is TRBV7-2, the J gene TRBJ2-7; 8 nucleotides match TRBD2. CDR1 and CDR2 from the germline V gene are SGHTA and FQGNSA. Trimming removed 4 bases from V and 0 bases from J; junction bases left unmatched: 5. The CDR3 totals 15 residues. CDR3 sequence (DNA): TGTGCCAGCAGCTCACAAAGCGGGAGCTCCTACGAGCAGTACTTC. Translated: CASSSQSGSSYEQYF.